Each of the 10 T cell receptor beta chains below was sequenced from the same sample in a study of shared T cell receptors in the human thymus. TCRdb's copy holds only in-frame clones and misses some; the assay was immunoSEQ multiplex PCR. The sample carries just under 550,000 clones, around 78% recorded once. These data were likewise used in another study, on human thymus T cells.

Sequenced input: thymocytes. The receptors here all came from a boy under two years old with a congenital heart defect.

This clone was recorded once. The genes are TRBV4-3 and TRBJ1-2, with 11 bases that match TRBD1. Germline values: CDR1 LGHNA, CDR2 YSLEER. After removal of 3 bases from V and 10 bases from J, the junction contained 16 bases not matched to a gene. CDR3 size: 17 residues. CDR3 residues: CASSQTPGQGVRCDYTF. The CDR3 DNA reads TGCGCCAGCAGCCAGACACCGGGACAGGGGGTTAGATGTGACTACACCTTC.

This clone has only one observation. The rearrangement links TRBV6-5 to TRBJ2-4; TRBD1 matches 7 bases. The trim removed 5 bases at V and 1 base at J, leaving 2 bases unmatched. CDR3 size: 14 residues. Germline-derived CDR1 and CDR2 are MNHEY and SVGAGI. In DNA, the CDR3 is TGTGCCAGCAGTCGCAGGGGGGCCAAAAACATTCAGTACTTC. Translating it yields CASSRRGAKNIQYF.

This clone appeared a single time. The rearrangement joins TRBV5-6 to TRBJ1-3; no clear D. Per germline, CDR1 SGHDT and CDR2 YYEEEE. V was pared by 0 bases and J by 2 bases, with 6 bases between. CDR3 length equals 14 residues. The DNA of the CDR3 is TGTGCCAGCAGCTTGGGACACCCTGGAAACACCATATATTTT. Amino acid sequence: CASSLGHPGNTIYF. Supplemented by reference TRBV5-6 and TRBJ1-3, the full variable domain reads DAGVTQSPTHLIKTRGQQVTLRCSPKSGHDTVSWYQQALGQGPQFIFQYYEEEERQRGNFPDRFSGHQFPNYSSELNVNALLLGDSALYLCASSLGHPGNTIYFGEGSWLTVV.

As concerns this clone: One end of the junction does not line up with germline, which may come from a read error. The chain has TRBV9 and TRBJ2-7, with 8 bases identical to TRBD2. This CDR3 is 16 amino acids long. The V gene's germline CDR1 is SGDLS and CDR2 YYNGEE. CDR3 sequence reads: CASSPHSREAPYGQYF. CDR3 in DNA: TGTGCCAGCAGCCCTCACTCGCGGGAGGCCCCCTACGGGCAGTACTTC.

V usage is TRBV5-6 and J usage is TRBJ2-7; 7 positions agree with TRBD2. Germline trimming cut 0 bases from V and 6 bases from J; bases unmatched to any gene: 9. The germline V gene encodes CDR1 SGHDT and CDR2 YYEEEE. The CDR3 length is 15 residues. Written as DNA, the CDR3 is TGTGCCAGCAGCTTGGGTCCCATGGGACTACGCGAGCAGTACTTC. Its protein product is CASSLGPMGLREQYF.

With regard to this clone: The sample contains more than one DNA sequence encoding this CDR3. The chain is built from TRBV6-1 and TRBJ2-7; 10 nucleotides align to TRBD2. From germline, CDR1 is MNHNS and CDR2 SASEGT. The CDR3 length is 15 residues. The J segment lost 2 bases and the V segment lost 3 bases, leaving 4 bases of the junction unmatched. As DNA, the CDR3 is TGTGCCAGCAGTGACCAGCGGGAGGGCCCCTACGAGCAGTACTTC. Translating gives CASSDQREGPYEQYF.

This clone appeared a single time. The CDR3 region is CAWSVSQGAHSGANVLTF. CDR3 in DNA: TGTGCCTGGAGTGTATCGCAGGGGGCTCACTCTGGGGCCAACGTCCTGACTTTC. V gene TRBV30 combines with J gene TRBJ2-6; 8 bases are a match to TRBD1. The germline V gene encodes CDR1 GTSNPN and CDR2 SVGIG (reference sequence). This CDR3 is built from 18 residues. Losses at the gene ends were 0 bases for V and 0 bases for J; bases not matched to a gene: 7.

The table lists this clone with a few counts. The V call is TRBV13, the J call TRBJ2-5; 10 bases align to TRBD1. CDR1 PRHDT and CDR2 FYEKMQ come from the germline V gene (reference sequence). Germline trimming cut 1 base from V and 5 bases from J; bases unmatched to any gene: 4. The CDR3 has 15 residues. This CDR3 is CASSLAGTGVETQYF. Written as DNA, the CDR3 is TGTGCCAGCAGCTTAGCCGGGACAGGGGTGGAGACCCAGTACTTC.

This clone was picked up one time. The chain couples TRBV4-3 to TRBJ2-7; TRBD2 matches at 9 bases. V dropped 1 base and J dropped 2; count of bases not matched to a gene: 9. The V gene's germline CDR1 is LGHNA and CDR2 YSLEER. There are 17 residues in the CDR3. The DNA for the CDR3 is TGCGCCAGCAGCCAAGTTTCTAAGGGCGGGAGGGCCTACGAGCAGTACTTC. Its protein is CASSQVSKGGRAYEQYF.

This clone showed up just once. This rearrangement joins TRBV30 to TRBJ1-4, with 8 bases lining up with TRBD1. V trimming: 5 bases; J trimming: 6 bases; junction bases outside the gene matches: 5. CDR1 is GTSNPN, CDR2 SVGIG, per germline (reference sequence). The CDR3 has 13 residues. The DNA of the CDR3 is TGTGCCTGGGGACAGGGTCTTCATGAAAAACTGTTTTTT. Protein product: CAWGQGLHEKLFF.